The next 26 T cell receptor beta chains were all read from a single sample in a study of shared clonotypes between healthy human individuals. Assay: immunoSEQ multiplex PCR; the TCRdb copy retains only in-frame clones and omits some. This sample has 1.5 million to 2.5 million clones, with roughly 94% found just once. Naive CD8 cells lacked CD45RO and underwent positive selection for CCR7, leaving out terminally differentiated effector memory CD45RA+ cells. The source material was naive CD8+ T cells sorted from blood. Receptors were obtained from a man aged 18-30 years in good health.

Turning to this clone: The same CDR3 arises from other DNA sequences in this sample as well. CDR3 residues: CASSSTGSYGYTF. The CDR3 nucleotides read TGTGCCAGCAGTTCGACAGGGAGCTATGGCTACACCTTC. V usage is TRBV28 and J usage is TRBJ1-2; 7 bases match TRBD1. V lost 4 bases to trimming and J lost 4 bases; unmatched junction nucleotides: 3. The germline V gene has CDR1 MDHEN and CDR2 SYDVKM. This CDR3 is built from 13 residues.

The chain uses TRBV19 and TRBJ1-5, with D possibly matching TRBD1 (6 bases). V dropped 0 bases and J dropped 5 bases, with 14 bases sitting between them. Looked up from germline, CDR1 is LNHDA and CDR2 is SQIVND (reference sequence). CDR3 length equals 16 residues. The DNA of the CDR3 is TGTGCCAGTAGTATAGATCTTGAGCCAGGGGATCAGCCCCAGCATTTT. Translating gives CASSIDLEPGDQPQHF.

The gene calls are TRBV9 and TRBJ2-3; 13 nucleotides line up with TRBD2. Per germline, CDR1 SGDLS and CDR2 YYNGEE. The V gene end was trimmed by 0 bases and the J gene end by 2 bases; junction bases not matched to a gene: 3. CDR3 length equals 17 residues. Here the CDR3 reads CASSVEGTSGATDTQYF. CDR3 coding DNA: TGTGCCAGCAGCGTAGAGGGGACTAGCGGGGCCACAGATACGCAGTATTTT.

The chain is built from TRBV6-5 and TRBJ2-7; the match to TRBD1 covers 7 bases. The V and J ends lost 6 bases and 3 bases, in that order; junction bases with no gene match: 5. This CDR3 region has 13 residues. Germline V gives CDR1 MNHEY, CDR2 SVGAGI. This CDR3 is CASRGQDHYEQYF. CDR3 sequence (DNA): TGTGCCAGCAGAGGACAGGACCACTACGAGCAGTACTTC.

The V and J genes are TRBV4-1 and TRBJ1-5; D might be TRBD1 (5 bases). The CDR3 has 16 amino acids. Germline lookup yields CDR1 MGHRA and CDR2 YSYEKL. V lost 0 bases and J lost 7, with 16 bases in between. The CDR3 DNA follows: TGCGCCAGCAGCCAAGATGCCCCGTGGAGGGGCCAGCCCCAGCATTTT. It specifies CASSQDAPWRGQPQHF.

This clone was counted only a few times. The gene calls are TRBV2 and TRBJ1-3, with 8 bases fitting TRBD1. Trimming took 4 bases from V and 0 from J; bases not matched to a gene: 2. This CDR3 contains 15 residues. Per the germline V gene, CDR1 is SNHLY and CDR2 is FYNNEI. CDR3 nucleotide sequence: TGTGCCAGCAGTGTGGACAGGGACTCTGGAAACACCATATATTTT. Protein product: CASSVDRDSGNTIYF.

The V gene is TRBV30, the J gene TRBJ1-2; D remains unclear. Germline V gene lookup returns CDR1 GTSNPN and CDR2 SVGIG (reference sequence). The CDR3 is 13 amino acids. V lost 5 bases, J lost 4 bases, and 14 bases lay in between. The DNA for the CDR3 is TGTGCCTGGGCTCCGAGGGTGAGCTATGGCTACACCTTC. Translating gives CAWAPRVSYGYTF.

V gene TRBV5-4 combines with J gene TRBJ1-1; 9 nucleotides line up with TRBD1. Germline V CDR1 and CDR2: SGHNT, YYREEE (reference sequence). V shed 6 bases, J shed 0 bases, and the junction held 3 bases outside the gene matches. This CDR3 region has 14 residues. The chain's CDR3 is CASMDRGMNTEAFF. CDR3 nucleotide sequence: TGTGCCAGCATGGACAGGGGAATGAACACTGAAGCTTTCTTT. Full variable domain (outside the CDR3, taken from reference TRBV5-4 and TRBJ1-1): ETGVTQSPTHLIKTRGQQVTLRCSSQSGHNTVSWYQQALGQGPQFIFQYYREEENGRGNFPPRFSGLQFPNYSSELNVNALELDDSALYLCASMDRGMNTEAFFGQGTRLTVV.

Comment on this clone: The identical CDR3 is also encoded by other nucleotide sequences in the sample. The chain links TRBV7-3 to TRBJ2-1; no clear D. CDR1 SGHTA and CDR2 FQGTGA come from the germline V gene. The CDR3 has 13 amino acids. Trimming shortened V by 1 base and J by 5 bases, and 6 bases separated the two germline ends. The CDR3 loop reads CASSLNSDNEQFF. Written as DNA, the CDR3 is TGTGCCAGCAGCTTAAATTCGGACAATGAGCAGTTCTTC. The complete variable domain, with remaining parts taken from reference TRBV7-3 and TRBJ2-1, reads GAGVSQTPSNKVTEKGKYVELRCDPISGHTALYWYRQSLGQGPEFLIYFQGTGAADDSGLPNDRFFAVRPEGSVSTLKIQRTERGDSAVYLCASSLNSDNEQFFGPGTRLTVL.

To note about this clone: Different DNA sequences within this sample yield the same CDR3. The gene calls are TRBV2 and TRBJ2-7; no clear D. The CDR3 consists of 12 residues. CDR1 and CDR2 from the germline V gene are SNHLY and FYNNEI. V dropped 4 bases and J dropped 0 bases, with 4 bases sitting between them. As DNA, the CDR3 is TGTGCCAGCAGTGTCGGCTCCTACGAGCAGTACTTC. The encoded protein is CASSVGSYEQYF. Looking up the rest from reference TRBV2 and TRBJ2-7 gives the full variable domain: EPEVTQTPSHQVTQMGQEVILRCVPISNHLYFYWYRQILGQKVEFLVSFYNNEISEKSEIFDDQFSVERPDGSNFTLKIRSTKLEDSAMYFCASSVGSYEQYFGPGTRLTVT.

CDR3: CASSPSSSPLYEQYF. The DNA for the CDR3 is TGCGCCAGCAGCCCCTCCTCTAGCCCTCTTTACGAGCAGTACTTC. The V call is TRBV4-3, the J call TRBJ2-7; the D gene is possibly TRBD2 (5 bases). The V gene lost 4 bases and the J gene lost 4 bases, with 17 bases spanning the gap. The CDR3 contains 15 residues. Germline V gene data show CDR1 as LGHNA and CDR2 as YSLEER.

This sequence joins TRBV7-9 and TRBJ1-3, with D unresolved. Germline CDR1 SEHNR, CDR2 FQNEAQ (reference sequence). V lost 5 bases and J lost 0, with 14 bases in between. This CDR3 spans 16 amino acids. CDR3 sequence: CASSRNIGPSGNTIYF. CDR3 nucleotide sequence: TGTGCCAGCAGCCGGAATATTGGACCCTCTGGAAACACCATATATTTT.

J is TRBJ2-1 and V is TRBV2; D perhaps matches TRBD1 (6 bases). V was shortened by 2 bases and J by 4 bases, with 18 bases between the two germline ends. The germline CDR1 and CDR2 sequences are SNHLY and FYNNEI. This CDR3 has 17 amino acids. This CDR3 reads CASSENHREWGYNEQFF. The CDR3 DNA reads as TGTGCCAGCAGTGAAAACCACAGGGAATGGGGATACAATGAGCAGTTCTTC.

Note on this clone: The sample contains more than one DNA sequence encoding this CDR3. V is TRBV11-2 and J is TRBJ2-7; 11 positions agree with TRBD2. CDR3 size: 15 residues. Germline-derived CDR1 and CDR2 are SGHAT and FQNNGV. Trimming removed 5 bases from V and 0 bases from J; junction bases left unmatched: 3. The CDR3 sequence: CASSPGTSGSYEQYF. CDR3 sequence (DNA): TGTGCCAGCAGCCCCGGGACTAGCGGCTCCTACGAGCAGTACTTC.

This sequence joins TRBV30 and TRBJ1-5, with 8 bases fitting TRBD1. V gave up 2 bases and J gave up 4 bases; unmatched junction bases: 4. Germline V CDR1 and CDR2: GTSNPN, SVGIG (reference sequence). This CDR3 contains 14 residues. The CDR3 loop reads CAWSSDRENQPQHF. CDR3 nucleotide sequence: TGTGCCTGGAGTTCGGACAGGGAAAATCAGCCCCAGCATTTT. Combining the CDR3 with reference TRBV30 and TRBJ1-5 gives the whole variable domain SQTIHQWPATLVQPVGSPLSLECTVEGTSNPNLYWYRQAAGRGLQLLFYSVGIGQISSEVPQNLSASRPQDRQFILSSKKLLLSDSGFYLCAWSSDRENQPQHFGDGTRLSIL.

The chain has TRBV28 and TRBJ2-3; maybe TRBD2 (5 bases). V was shortened by 2 bases and J by 1 base, with 13 bases between the two germline ends. The length of the CDR3 is 16 residues. Germline values: CDR1 MDHEN, CDR2 SYDVKM. The CDR3 loop is CASSLRDLRGTDTQYF. The CDR3 DNA reads as TGTGCCAGCAGTTTACGGGATCTTAGGGGCACAGATACGCAGTATTTT.

The genes are TRBV23-1 and TRBJ1-6, with D unclear. TRBV23-1 is marked as an open reading frame, function uncertain. Trimming removed 4 bases from V and 9 bases from J, with 4 bases in between. The CDR3 contains 11 residues. The CDR3 loop reads CASSRGSPLHF. The CDR3 nucleotides are TGCGCCAGCAGTCGTGGTTCACCCCTCCACTTT.

The V and J genes are TRBV7-2 and TRBJ1-1; the match to TRBD1 covers 8 bases. Per the germline V gene, CDR1 is SGHTA and CDR2 is FQGNSA. With V trimmed by 5 bases and J by 4 bases, 12 bases remained unmatched. The CDR3 sequence is 16 residues long. The chain's CDR3 is CASSDQDRGGGTEAFF. CDR3 coding DNA: TGTGCCAGCAGCGACCAAGACAGGGGAGGGGGCACTGAAGCTTTCTTT.

The V and J genes are TRBV6-6 and TRBJ2-3; 9 bases are a match to TRBD2. CDR1 and CDR2 (germline): MNHNY, SVGAGI (reference sequence). After removal of 6 bases from V and 4 bases from J, the junction contained 8 bases not matched to a gene. This CDR3 contains 15 residues. Here the CDR3 DNA reads TGTGCCAGCAGCTCTTTTGCGGGAGGGTCAGATACGCAGTATTTT. This codes for CASSSFAGGSDTQYF.

The chain employs TRBV4-3 and TRBJ2-1; possibly TRBD2 for D (5 bases). Germline V CDR1 and CDR2: LGHNA, YSLEER. This CDR3 spans 17 amino acids. Trimming shortened V by 1 base and J by 1 base, and 14 bases separated the two germline ends. As DNA, the CDR3 is TGCGCCAGCAGCCAAGGGTTACCGGGAACTTCCTACAATGAGCAGTTCTTC. Encoded protein: CASSQGLPGTSYNEQFF.

V gene TRBV4-3 combines with J gene TRBJ2-7, with TRBD1 as a possible D gene (6 bases). The CDR3 is made up of 15 amino acids. Germline CDR1 is LGHNA and CDR2 is YSLEER. V dropped 5 bases and J dropped 0 bases, with 14 bases sitting between them. DNA for the CDR3: TGCGCCAGCAGCGGCTTGCTGGACAGCTCCTACGAGCAGTACTTC. Its protein product is CASSGLLDSSYEQYF.

This clone was found once. This rearrangement joins TRBV28 to TRBJ2-7, with TRBD1 matching 9 bases. CDR1 MDHEN and CDR2 SYDVKM come from the germline V gene. Trimming cost V 5 bases and J 6 bases; bases outside gene matches: 8. The CDR3 sequence is 14 residues long. CDR3 coding DNA: TGTGCCAGCAGTCCACAGGGGGCCGGGGGCGAGCAGTACTTC. It is translated as CASSPQGAGGEQYF.

Comments on this clone: The same CDR3 arises from other DNA sequences in this sample as well. The V gene is TRBV5-6, the J gene TRBJ2-7; the match to TRBD1 covers 7 bases. CDR3 length: 13 amino acids. The J segment lost 4 bases and the V segment lost 2 bases, leaving 3 bases of the junction unmatched. Germline V gene lookup returns CDR1 SGHDT and CDR2 YYEEEE. CDR3 DNA sequence: TGTGCCAGCAGCTTTGGGACAGTTTACGAGCAGTACTTC. This codes for CASSFGTVYEQYF.

This chain connects TRBV5-4 to TRBJ2-7; TRBD1 matches 7 bases. The J segment lost 2 bases and the V segment lost 4 bases, leaving 6 bases of the junction unmatched. The CDR3 consists of 14 residues. Germline assignment: CDR1 SGHNT and CDR2 YYREEE (reference sequence). CDR3 nucleotides: TGTGCCAGCAGCAACAGGGGCGAAACCTACGAGCAGTACTTC. Protein sequence: CASSNRGETYEQYF.

V and J are TRBV6-1 and TRBJ1-1; D is undetermined. V was cut by 1 base and J by 4 bases, with 13 bases left in between. Germline CDR1 MNHNS, CDR2 SASEGT. The CDR3 covers 15 residues. CDR3 in amino acids: CASSEDEGRSTEAFF. The CDR3 coding sequence is TGTGCCAGCAGTGAAGACGAGGGCAGGTCCACTGAAGCTTTCTTT.

The gene calls are TRBV9 and TRBJ2-7, with 8 bases lining up with TRBD2. After removal of 0 bases from V and 3 bases from J, the junction contained 5 bases not matched to a gene. This CDR3 is 15 amino acids long. Germline CDR1 and CDR2: SGDLS and YYNGEE. The CDR3 DNA reads as TGTGCCAGCAGCGTAGATCCAGCGGGGGTCTACGAGCAGTACTTC. Protein sequence: CASSVDPAGVYEQYF.